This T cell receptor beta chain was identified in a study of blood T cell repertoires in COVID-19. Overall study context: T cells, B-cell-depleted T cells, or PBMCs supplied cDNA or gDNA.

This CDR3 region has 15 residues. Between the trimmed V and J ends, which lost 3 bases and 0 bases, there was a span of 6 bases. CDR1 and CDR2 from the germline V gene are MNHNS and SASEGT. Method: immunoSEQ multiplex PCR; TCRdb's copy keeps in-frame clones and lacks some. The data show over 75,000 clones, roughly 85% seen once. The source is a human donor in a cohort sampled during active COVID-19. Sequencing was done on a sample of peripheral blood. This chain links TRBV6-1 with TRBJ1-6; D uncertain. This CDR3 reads CASSDQNSYNSPLHF. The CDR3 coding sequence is TGTGCCAGCAGTGACCAAAACTCCTATAATTCACCCCTCCACTTT.